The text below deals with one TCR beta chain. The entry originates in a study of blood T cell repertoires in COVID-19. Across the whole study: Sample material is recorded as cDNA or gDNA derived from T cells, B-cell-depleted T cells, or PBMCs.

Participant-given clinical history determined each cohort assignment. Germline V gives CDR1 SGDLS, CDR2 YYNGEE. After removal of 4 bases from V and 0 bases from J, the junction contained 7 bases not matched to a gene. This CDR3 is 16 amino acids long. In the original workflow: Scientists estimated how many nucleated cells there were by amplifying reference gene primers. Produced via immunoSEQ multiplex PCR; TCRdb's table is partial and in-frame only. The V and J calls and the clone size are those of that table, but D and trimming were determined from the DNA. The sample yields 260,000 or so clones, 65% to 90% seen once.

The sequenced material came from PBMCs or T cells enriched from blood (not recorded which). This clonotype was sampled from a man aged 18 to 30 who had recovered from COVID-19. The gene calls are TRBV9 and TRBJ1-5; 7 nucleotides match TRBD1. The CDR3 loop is CASSPYHRGSNQPQHF. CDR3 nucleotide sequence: TGTGCCAGCAGCCCATATCACAGGGGTAGCAATCAGCCCCAGCATTTT.